In its sample, the clone carrying this T cell receptor beta chain was seen many times. The data were obtained in a study of T cells in Graves' hyperthyroidism and ophthalmopathy. Authors of the study amplified TCR beta CDR3 regions from RNA transcripts. The HTBI primer set was used in a first-round RT-PCR of the TCR CDR3. TCRdb recomputed calls from the multiplex PCR reads with MiXCR, one row per CDR3 protein. The sample carries hundreds of thousands of distinct CDR3 sequences, 12% to 15% recorded once. CDR1 and CDR2 from the germline V gene are KGHSH and LQKENI. Trimming at V came to 3 bases and at J to 4 bases, leaving 3 bases not matched to a gene. The CDR3 has 15 residues.

The chain recombines TRBV18 with TRBJ2-1; 10 bases match TRBD2. The sample was blood. This TCR derives from a young woman with Graves' hyperthyroidism. Here the CDR3 reads CASSPILAGYNEQFF. Written as DNA, the CDR3 is TGTGCCAGCTCACCGATACTAGCGGGATACAATGAGCAGTTCTTC.